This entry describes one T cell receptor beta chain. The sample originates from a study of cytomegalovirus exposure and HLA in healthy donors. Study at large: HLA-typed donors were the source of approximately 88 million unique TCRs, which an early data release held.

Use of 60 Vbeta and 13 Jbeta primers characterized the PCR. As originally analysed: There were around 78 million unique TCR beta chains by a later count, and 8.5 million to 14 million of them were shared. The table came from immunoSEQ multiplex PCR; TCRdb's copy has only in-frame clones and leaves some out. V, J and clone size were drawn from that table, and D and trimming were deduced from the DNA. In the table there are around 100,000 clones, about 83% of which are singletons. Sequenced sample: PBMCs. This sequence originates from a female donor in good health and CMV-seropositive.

Written as DNA, the CDR3 is TGTGCCACCAGCAGAGGGATAGCGGGGGGAAACACCGGGGAGCTGTTTTTT. It is translated as CATSRGIAGGNTGELFF. The chain has TRBV15 and TRBJ2-2; 10 bases agree with TRBD2. CDR3 size: 17 residues. Germline CDR1 and CDR2: LNHNV and YYDKDF (reference sequence). V was pared by 1 base and J by 2 bases, with 4 bases of the junction left unmatched.